This is a list of T cell receptor beta chains from one sample in a study of blood T cells in healthy people across ages. TCRdb re-called the 5' RACE reads through MiXCR, storing one row per CDR3 protein. The sample consists of about 1.4 million distinct CDR3 sequences, almost 60% of them appearing once. The specimen was blood. These receptors were obtained from a young man in good health. The CDR3 runs from the conserved cysteine through the conserved F or W. The D gene is left open where the match is weak. Size is stated for part of the rows, as once, few or many counts, or as a class when the clone is expanded.

CDR3nt: TGTGCCAGCAGTTTAGCTTCGAATCAGTACTTC
CDR3aa: CASSLASNQYF
j_gene: TRBJ2-4
d_gene: .
abundance: few
v_gene: TRBV12-3/TRBV12-4

CDR3nt: TGTGCCGCTGGGACAGGGACCTACGAGCAGTACTTC
CDR3aa: CAAGTGTYEQYF
j_gene: TRBJ2-7
d_gene: TRBD1
abundance: .
v_gene: TRBV10-3

CDR3nt: TGTGCCAGCAGCTGGGGGGACAGGGGTACCTACGAGCAGTACTTC
CDR3aa: CASSWGDRGTYEQYF
j_gene: TRBJ2-7
d_gene: TRBD1
abundance: once
v_gene: TRBV5-5

CDR3nt: TGCAGTGCTAGTACCCACGCCTCCTACAATGAGCAGTTCTTC
CDR3aa: CSASTHASYNEQFF
j_gene: TRBJ2-1
d_gene: .
abundance: .
v_gene: TRBV20-1

CDR3nt: TGCGCCAGCAGCTTGGTTTTCTCGGTGTCGGGAAACTCACACAATGAGCAGTTCTTC
CDR3aa: CASSLVFSVSGNSHNEQFF
j_gene: TRBJ2-1
d_gene: .
abundance: .
v_gene: TRBV5-1

CDR3nt: TGTGCCAGCAGCCAAGGCCGCGTCAGGCTGACGGAGACCCAGTACTTC
CDR3aa: CASSQGRVRLTETQYF
j_gene: TRBJ2-5
d_gene: .
abundance: .
v_gene: TRBV3-1

CDR3nt: TGTGCCAGCAGCTCACTTGAGGGAACCGTGGAAGGCTACACCTTC
CDR3aa: CASSSLEGTVEGYTF
j_gene: TRBJ1-2
d_gene: .
abundance: .
v_gene: TRBV14

CDR3nt: TGCGCCAGCAGCTTGGCCGTGTGGGATTCTAACTATGGCTACACCTTC
CDR3aa: CASSLAVWDSNYGYTF
j_gene: TRBJ1-2
d_gene: .
abundance: .
v_gene: TRBV5-1

CDR3nt: TGTGCCTGGAGTCTGGGGTATGAGCAGTTCTTC
CDR3aa: CAWSLGYEQFF
j_gene: TRBJ2-1
d_gene: .
abundance: .
v_gene: TRBV30

CDR3nt: TGTGCCAGCAGCTCCTTAAGCGGGGGCCCGAACAATGAGCAGTTCTTC
CDR3aa: CASSSLSGGPNNEQFF
j_gene: TRBJ2-1
d_gene: TRBD2
abundance: .
v_gene: TRBV4-2

CDR3nt: TGCAGTGCTAAAAACCCTCTTGGGAGATCGTCCTACGAGCAGTACTTC
CDR3aa: CSAKNPLGRSSYEQYF
j_gene: TRBJ2-7
d_gene: .
abundance: .
v_gene: TRBV20-1

CDR3nt: TGTGCCAGCAGTTCCTGGACAGGGGTACTCTACGAGCAGTACTTC
CDR3aa: CASSSWTGVLYEQYF
j_gene: TRBJ2-7
d_gene: TRBD1
abundance: once
v_gene: TRBV12-3/TRBV12-4

CDR3nt: TGCAGCTTCGGGCTCACAGATACGCAGTATTTT
CDR3aa: CSFGLTDTQYF
j_gene: TRBJ2-3
d_gene: .
abundance: .
v_gene: TRBV29-1

CDR3nt: TGCAGCGCAGGACAGGGAACTAACTATGGCTACACCTTC
CDR3aa: CSAGQGTNYGYTF
j_gene: TRBJ1-2
d_gene: TRBD1
abundance: .
v_gene: TRBV29-1

CDR3nt: TGCGCCAGCAACATTAGGGGGACGGTAACCTACGAGCAGTACTTC
CDR3aa: CASNIRGTVTYEQYF
j_gene: TRBJ2-7
d_gene: .
abundance: .
v_gene: TRBV10-1

CDR3nt: TGTGCCAGCAGTGGTTGGGACGGCTCCTACGAGCAGTACTTC
CDR3aa: CASSGWDGSYEQYF
j_gene: TRBJ2-7
d_gene: .
abundance: .
v_gene: TRBV27

CDR3nt: TGTGCCTTCTTAGGACAGGGTCGCACTGAAGCTTTCTTT
CDR3aa: CAFLGQGRTEAFF
j_gene: TRBJ1-1
d_gene: TRBD1
abundance: .
v_gene: TRBV5-4

CDR3nt: TGTGCCAGCAAAACCGGGACTAGCGTAAACACCGGGGAGCTGTTTTTT
CDR3aa: CASKTGTSVNTGELFF
j_gene: TRBJ2-2
d_gene: TRBD2
abundance: .
v_gene: TRBV6-5

CDR3nt: TGTGCCAGCAGCAAGGGCGGTGGGGGGCGAACAGATACGCAGTATTTT
CDR3aa: CASSKGGGGRTDTQYF
j_gene: TRBJ2-3
d_gene: .
abundance: .
v_gene: TRBV11-2

CDR3nt: TGTGCCAGTAGAGGAGCCAAAAACATTCAGTACTTC
CDR3aa: CASRGAKNIQYF
j_gene: TRBJ2-4
d_gene: .
abundance: few
v_gene: TRBV2

CDR3nt: TGTGCTAGTGGTTTGGTACCAGGGTTCCACGAGCAGTACTTC
CDR3aa: CASGLVPGFHEQYF
j_gene: TRBJ2-7
d_gene: .
abundance: once
v_gene: TRBV12-5

CDR3nt: TGTGCCAGCAGCAAGACGGCGGGAGTGGAAAAACTGTTTTTT
CDR3aa: CASSKTAGVEKLFF
j_gene: TRBJ1-4
d_gene: .
abundance: .
v_gene: TRBV21-1

CDR3nt: TGTGCCAGCAGACAGGGTAACCGGCCTGAAGCTTTCTTT
CDR3aa: CASRQGNRPEAFF
j_gene: TRBJ1-1
d_gene: .
abundance: .
v_gene: TRBV7-2

CDR3nt: TGTGCCAGCAGTGAGACAGGGTTATACAATGAGCAGTTCTTC
CDR3aa: CASSETGLYNEQFF
j_gene: TRBJ2-1
d_gene: TRBD1
abundance: .
v_gene: TRBV25-1

CDR3nt: TGCAGTGCTAGAAGGGACGGTCCTCACACCGGGGAGCTGTTTTTT
CDR3aa: CSARRDGPHTGELFF
j_gene: TRBJ2-2
d_gene: .
abundance: few
v_gene: TRBV20-1

CDR3nt: TGCGCCAGCAGCCCCCTAGCGGGAGTACAAGATACGCAGTATTTT
CDR3aa: CASSPLAGVQDTQYF
j_gene: TRBJ2-3
d_gene: TRBD2
abundance: few
v_gene: TRBV4-1

CDR3nt: TGTGCCAGCAGCTTTCTGAGGGGTAAGGGTCAGCCCCAGCATTTT
CDR3aa: CASSFLRGKGQPQHF
j_gene: TRBJ1-5
d_gene: .
abundance: .
v_gene: TRBV5-8

CDR3nt: TGTGCCAGCACCCGGGGTGTGGGGCCCCAGCATTTT
CDR3aa: CASTRGVGPQHF
j_gene: TRBJ1-5
d_gene: .
abundance: .
v_gene: TRBV7-9

CDR3nt: TGTGCCAGCAGCGCCGGGTTCCCCTGGTACTTC
CDR3aa: CASSAGFPWYF
j_gene: TRBJ2-4
d_gene: .
abundance: few
v_gene: TRBV2

CDR3nt: TGTGCCAGCAGCCCAGCTCCGGGCGGCAATGAGCAGTTCTTC
CDR3aa: CASSPAPGGNEQFF
j_gene: TRBJ2-1
d_gene: .
abundance: few
v_gene: TRBV3-1

CDR3nt: TGTGCCAGCAGTTTCGGGGGGACTATGGAGACCCAGTACTTC
CDR3aa: CASSFGGTMETQYF
j_gene: TRBJ2-5
d_gene: TRBD2
abundance: few
v_gene: TRBV27